This T cell receptor (beta chain) was recovered during a study of Tregs in tolerant kidney transplant recipients (dated by TCRdb to between 2019 and 2020). For the wider study: Additional Treg samples were obtained from a 3-day mixed lymphocyte reaction with belatacept, in some cases followed by a roughly 5-day donor restimulation, before recipient CD4+CD25+CD127- cells were sorted. Antibodies distinguished recipient from donor cells when sorting primary belatacept mixed lymphocyte reaction cultures. TCRbeta sequencing was used in the study to identify donor-specific regulatory T cells before combined kidney and bone marrow transplantation, and the identified cells were then tracked after transplant. TCRbeta repertoire sequencing was used in 3 healthy controls to compare several methods for expanding Tregs specific for an allogeneic donor.

Measured from the cysteine to the phenylalanine, the CDR3 is 16 residues long. CDR3 DNA only is kept here, 48 bases in frame from base 1. V ends up 2 bases short and J 2 bases short, with an unmatched junction base count of 6. Taken from the germline V gene, the CDR1 and CDR2 loops are SGHRS and YFSETQ. On this clone: Its recognized antigen is unknown. Nothing much larger sits one base from this clone, and base qualities are not available.

Broad study findings and their caveats: Although technical replication error seemed to be minimal, the question of biological reproducibility was not addressed directly. The study was limited by small patient numbers, and the findings need validation in larger populations and under other immunosuppression protocols. Expanding Tregs with activated donor B cells appeared to identify the most biologically relevant and donor-specific TCRbeta repertoire.

Blood from healthy controls was obtained either from healthy volunteers or as purchased buffy coats. Healthy control blood was processed by Ficoll density gradient to PBMCs and cryopreserved; patient PBMCs were collected before and after transplant. For TCRbeta CDR3 sequencing, genomic DNA was extracted from sorted cells using the QIAGEN DNeasy Blood and Tissue Kit. High-throughput TCRbeta CDR3 sequencing, which included PCR amplification with bias correction and internal controls, was done commercially through immunoSEQ. As for the original processing: A unique productive TCRbeta sequence was defined by the CDR3 nucleotide sequence when primers matched, and otherwise by the CDR3 amino acid sequence together with the Vbeta and Jbeta genes. A sequence counted as donor-reactive if, in CFSE-low cells, the sequence had a frequency of at least 0.01% and was expanded at least 5-fold compared with unstimulated cells. Jensen-Shannon divergence, calculated on the top 100 TCRbeta sequences ranked by frequency, was used to quantify repertoire divergence. When a sample had multiple sequencing runs, each run was corrected for sorting error separately and the runs were then pooled. Held by TCRdb, this immuneACCESS table contains in-frame sequences only and omits some clones. Under half of the omission traces to an unresolved V gene where checked; the cause of the rest is unknown. D and trimming were read from the DNA, whereas the V and J calls and clone size are those reported in that table. The sample yields tens of thousands of clones; over 95% were counted once. The top ten clonotypes cover around 0.35% of the sample.

The sequencing sample was made of Tregs from blood cultured with allogeneic cells. The chain is encoded by TRBV5-1 joined to TRBJ2-5; 10 of the junction bases match TRBD2. The receptor comes from a human donor in good health. The DNA is as follows: TGCGCCAGCAGCTTCTCTAGCGGGGGTTCACAAGAGACCCAGTACTTC. This sequence encodes CASSFSSGGSQETQYF.